The entry that follows covers one T cell receptor (beta chain) sequence. Its specificity is unknown. The data originate from a study of OX40 agonist ivuxolimab in advanced cancers. Patients with autoimmune history or systemic immunosuppression were excluded. This table comes from immunoSEQ multiplex PCR, and its TCRdb copy is limited to in-frame clones, with some not included. This table holds about 150,000 clones, approximately 94% found once. Study-level results: There were also nonresponders showing low normalized T-cell clonal expansion. At 0.1 to 3.0 mg/kg, CD4+ and CD8+ blood T cells expanded clonally by week 6.

The material was CD4+ or CD8+ T cells sorted from blood, obtained in a trial of the OX40 agonist ivuxolimab. The receptor was isolated from an adult with an advanced solid tumor such as melanoma, head and neck, liver or kidney cancer.

CDR3 amino acids: CASNLRTGGNTEAFF. CDR3 in DNA: TGCGCCAGCAACTTACGGACAGGGGGGAACACTGAAGCTTTCTTT. This chain uses TRBV5-1 with TRBJ1-1; 10 bases are a match to TRBD1. The J segment lost 1 base and the V segment lost 6 bases, leaving 6 bases of the junction unmatched. There are 15 residues in the CDR3. Germline-derived CDR1 and CDR2 are SGHRS and YFSETQ.